This T cell receptor beta chain was sequenced in a study of blood T cell repertoires in COVID-19. Overall study context: From the United States, Italy and Spain came samples of acute and convalescent COVID-19.

V dropped 5 bases and J dropped 4; count of bases not matched to a gene: 7. The CDR3 consists of 14 residues. The V gene's germline CDR1 is SGHAT and CDR2 FQDESV (reference sequence). This clone was observed a single time. In the source study's methods: Amplifying reference gene primers gave estimates of nucleated cell counts. Profiling relied on immunoSEQ multiplex PCR, and the TCRdb table lists in-frame clones only, not all of them. Clone size and V and J calls were adopted from that table, with D and trimming inferred from the DNA. Among just over 75,000 clones listed, approximately 80% were seen once.

This clonotype was obtained from a man aged 60-69 years with active or convalescent COVID-19. The chain joins TRBV11-1 to TRBJ1-2, with 7 bases identical to TRBD1. The sample was peripheral blood. CDR3: CASSGYRGGYGYTF. DNA of the CDR3: TGTGCCAGCAGCGGCTACAGGGGAGGCTATGGCTACACCTTC. Full variable domain (rest looked up from reference TRBV11-1 and TRBJ1-2): EAEVAQSPRYKITEKSQAVAFWCDPISGHATLYWYRQILGQGPELLVQFQDESVVDDSQLPKDRFSAERLKGVDSTLKIQPAELGDSAMYLCASSGYRGGYGYTFGSGTRLTVV.